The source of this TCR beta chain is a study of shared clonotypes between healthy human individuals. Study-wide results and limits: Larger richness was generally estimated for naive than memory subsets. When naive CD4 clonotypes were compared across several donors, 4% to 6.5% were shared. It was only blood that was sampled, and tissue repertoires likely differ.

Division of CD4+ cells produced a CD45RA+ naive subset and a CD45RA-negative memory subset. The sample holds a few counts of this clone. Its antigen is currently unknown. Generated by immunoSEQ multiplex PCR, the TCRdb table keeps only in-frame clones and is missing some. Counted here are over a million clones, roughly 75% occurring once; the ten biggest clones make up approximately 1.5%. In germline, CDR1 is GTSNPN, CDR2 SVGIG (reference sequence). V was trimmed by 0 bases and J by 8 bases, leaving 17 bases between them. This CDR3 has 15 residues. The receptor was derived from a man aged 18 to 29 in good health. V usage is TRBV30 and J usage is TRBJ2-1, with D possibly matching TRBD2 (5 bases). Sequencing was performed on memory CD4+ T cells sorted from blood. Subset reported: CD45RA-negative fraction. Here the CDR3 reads CAWSVGSSNRDEQFF. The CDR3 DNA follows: TGTGCCTGGAGTGTCGGTTCTAGCAATCGGGATGAGCAGTTCTTC.